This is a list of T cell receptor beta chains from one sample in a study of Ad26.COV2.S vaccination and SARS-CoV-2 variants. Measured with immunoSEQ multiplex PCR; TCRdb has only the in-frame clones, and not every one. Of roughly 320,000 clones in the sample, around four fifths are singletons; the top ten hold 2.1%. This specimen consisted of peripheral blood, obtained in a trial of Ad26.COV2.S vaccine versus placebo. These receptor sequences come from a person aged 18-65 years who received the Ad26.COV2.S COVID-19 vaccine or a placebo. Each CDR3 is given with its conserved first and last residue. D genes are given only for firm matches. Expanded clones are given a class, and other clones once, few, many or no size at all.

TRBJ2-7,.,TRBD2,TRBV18,TGTGCCAGCTCAGGGTCGGGGGGATCCTACGAGCAGTACTTC,CASSGSGGSYEQYF
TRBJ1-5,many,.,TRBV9,TGTGCCAGCAGCGTAGATGTCAATCAGCCCCAGCATTTT,CASSVDVNQPQHF
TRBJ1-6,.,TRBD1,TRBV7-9,TGTGCCAGCAGCTTAGACAGGGGAGGGTATTCACCCCTCCACTTT,CASSLDRGGYSPLHF
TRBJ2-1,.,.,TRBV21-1,TGTGCCAGCAGCAAAAAGGGGAGACTAGCGGGGGGGAATAACTACAATGAGCAGTTCTTC,CASSKKGRLAGGNNYNEQFF
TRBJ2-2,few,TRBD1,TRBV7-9,TGTGCCAGCAGCAATGACAGGGGGCTTAGTGACGGGGAGCTGTTTTTT,CASSNDRGLSDGELFF
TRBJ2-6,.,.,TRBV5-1,TGCGCCAGCACCAGACACCTCTCTGGGGCCAACGTCCTGACTTTC,CASTRHLSGANVLTF
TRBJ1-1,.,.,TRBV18,TGTGCCAGCTCACCCGGGGGTGACACTGAAGCTTTCTTT,CASSPGGDTEAFF
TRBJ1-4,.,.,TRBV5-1,TGCGCCAGCAGCTTGGCTACGGGCGCGAGAAATGAAAAACTGTTTTTT,CASSLATGARNEKLFF
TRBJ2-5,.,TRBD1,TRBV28,TGTGCCAGCAGTCAGAACAGGGGGCGGGAAGAGACCCAGTACTTC,CASSQNRGREETQYF
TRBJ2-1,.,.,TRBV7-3,TGTGCCAGCAGCTTTTCATCCCAGGGGGGTGAGCAGTTCTTC,CASSFSSQGGEQFF
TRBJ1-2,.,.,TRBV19,TGTGCCAGTAGTATGCAGGGGCCCATCGGGGGCTACACCTTC,CASSMQGPIGGYTF
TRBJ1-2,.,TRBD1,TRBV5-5,TGTGCCAGCAGCTCCCGGACAGGGGGCCTCTATGGCTACACCTTC,CASSSRTGGLYGYTF
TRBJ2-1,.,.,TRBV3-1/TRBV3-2,TGTGCCAGCAGTAATAGAGGGGGAAACGAGCAGTTCTTC,CASSNRGGNEQFF
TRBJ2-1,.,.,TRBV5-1,TGCGCCAGCAGCTTATGGGGTGATGAGCAGTTCTTC,CASSLWGDEQFF
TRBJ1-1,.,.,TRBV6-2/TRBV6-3,TGTGCCAGCAACCCTATGGACAGGAACACTGAAGCTTTCTTT,CASNPMDRNTEAFF
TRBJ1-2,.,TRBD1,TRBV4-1,TGCGCCAGCAGCCAAGGACAGGGAGATGGCTACACCTTC,CASSQGQGDGYTF
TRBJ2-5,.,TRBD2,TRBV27,TGTGCCAGCAGCAAGGAGACTAGCGGGGGGCGGGGGCCCCAGTACTTC,CASSKETSGGRGPQYF